These T cell receptor beta chains were read from a single sample in a study of blood T cell repertoires in COVID-19. The assay was immunoSEQ multiplex PCR, and TCRdb's table has in-frame clones only and misses some. The table includes approximately 280,000 clones, 89% detected once. The sample consisted of peripheral blood. The receptors originated from a woman aged 60 to 75 with acute or convalescent COVID-19. Both conserved end residues are part of each CDR3. The D gene is left open where the match is weak. For some rows the clone size is stated as once, few or many, or as a class when expanded; others skip it.

j_call: TRBJ2-2
d_call: TRBD2
v_call: TRBV5-4
clone_size: .
cdr3_aa: CASSLGVAGVLGELFF
cdr3_nt: TGTGCCAGCAGCTTGGGGGTAGCGGGGGTCCTCGGGGAGCTGTTTTTT

j_call: TRBJ1-3
d_call: .
v_call: TRBV3-1/TRBV3-2
clone_size: .
cdr3_aa: CASSQDERNTIYF
cdr3_nt: TGTGCCAGCAGCCAAGATGAGAGAAACACCATATATTTT

j_call: TRBJ1-1
d_call: TRBD1
v_call: TRBV29-1
clone_size: .
cdr3_aa: CSVGDLQGAYTEAFF
cdr3_nt: TGCAGCGTTGGGGACCTACAGGGGGCGTACACTGAAGCTTTCTTT

j_call: TRBJ1-2
d_call: .
v_call: TRBV6-1
clone_size: .
cdr3_aa: CASSEAAGHSF
cdr3_nt: TGTGCCAGCAGTGAAGCAGCAGGGCATAGCTTC

j_call: TRBJ1-1
d_call: .
v_call: TRBV9
clone_size: .
cdr3_aa: CASSAGRGTEAFF
cdr3_nt: TGTGCCAGCAGCGCCGGGAGGGGCACTGAAGCTTTCTTT

j_call: TRBJ2-1
d_call: .
v_call: TRBV6-5
clone_size: .
cdr3_aa: CASSPRTNAYNEQFF
cdr3_nt: TGTGCCAGCAGCCCACGGACAAACGCCTACAATGAGCAGTTCTTC

j_call: TRBJ2-7
d_call: .
v_call: TRBV6-5
clone_size: .
cdr3_aa: CASQGSPYEQYF
cdr3_nt: TGTGCCAGCCAGGGCAGCCCCTACGAGCAGTACTTC

j_call: TRBJ2-3
d_call: TRBD2
v_call: TRBV19
clone_size: .
cdr3_aa: CASRFSGGSSTDTQYF
cdr3_nt: TGTGCCAGTAGATTCTCGGGGGGGTCGAGCACAGATACGCAGTATTTT

j_call: TRBJ1-1
d_call: .
v_call: TRBV6-5
clone_size: .
cdr3_aa: CASSYSTGPGGTEAFF
cdr3_nt: TGTGCCAGCAGTTACTCCACGGGACCGGGAGGCACTGAAGCTTTCTTT

j_call: TRBJ2-1
d_call: TRBD1
v_call: TRBV27
clone_size: .
cdr3_aa: CASSSPGQAPYNEQFF
cdr3_nt: TGTGCCAGCAGTTCACCGGGACAGGCACCATACAATGAGCAGTTCTTC

j_call: TRBJ1-2
d_call: TRBD1
v_call: TRBV6-5
clone_size: .
cdr3_aa: CASSYSGQGYGYTF
cdr3_nt: TGTGCCAGCAGTTACTCGGGACAGGGGTACGGCTACACCTTC

j_call: TRBJ1-1
d_call: .
v_call: TRBV20-1
clone_size: .
cdr3_aa: CSASRRAGTWNTEAFF
cdr3_nt: TGCAGTGCTAGTCGAAGGGCAGGGACTTGGAACACTGAAGCTTTCTTT

j_call: TRBJ1-4
d_call: .
v_call: TRBV18
clone_size: .
cdr3_aa: CASSAEGIEKLFF
cdr3_nt: TGTGCCAGCTCGGCAGAGGGTATTGAAAAACTGTTTTTT

j_call: TRBJ1-4
d_call: TRBD1
v_call: TRBV5-4
clone_size: .
cdr3_aa: CASSKQGAHEKLFF
cdr3_nt: TGTGCCAGCAGCAAACAGGGGGCGCATGAAAAACTGTTTTTT

j_call: TRBJ1-1
d_call: .
v_call: TRBV3-1/TRBV3-2
clone_size: once
cdr3_aa: CASSLQLNTEAFF
cdr3_nt: TGTGCCAGCAGCCTTCAGTTGAACACTGAAGCTTTCTTT